This record concerns one TCR beta chain sequence. The table came from immunoSEQ multiplex PCR; TCRdb's copy has only in-frame clones and leaves some out. Counted here are over 90,000 clones, around nine tenths occurring once; the ten biggest clones make up 3% to 3.5%. This sample is part of a study of blood T cell repertoires in COVID-19. Study-level information: The origin of the acute and convalescent COVID-19 samples was the United States, Italy and Spain.

This CDR3 contains 14 residues. CDR1 and CDR2 from the germline V gene are LGHNA and YNFKEQ. V was clipped by 0 bases and J by 4 bases, with 9 bases between them. Sequenced material: peripheral blood. V usage is TRBV4-2 and J usage is TRBJ1-1, with D possibly matching TRBD1 (5 bases). The receptor comes from a human donor in a cohort sampled during active COVID-19. The CDR3 protein is CASSQEQASTEAFF. CDR3 nucleotides: TGTGCCAGCAGCCAAGAACAGGCTTCCACTGAAGCTTTCTTT.